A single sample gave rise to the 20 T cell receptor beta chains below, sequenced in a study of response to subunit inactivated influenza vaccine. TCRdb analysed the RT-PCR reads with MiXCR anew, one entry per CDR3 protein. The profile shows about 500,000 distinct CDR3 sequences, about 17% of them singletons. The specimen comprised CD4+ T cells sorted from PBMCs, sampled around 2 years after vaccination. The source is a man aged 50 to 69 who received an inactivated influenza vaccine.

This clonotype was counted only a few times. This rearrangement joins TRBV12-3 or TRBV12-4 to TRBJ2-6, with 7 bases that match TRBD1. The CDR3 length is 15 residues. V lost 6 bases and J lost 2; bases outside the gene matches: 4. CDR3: CASRPTGPGANVLTF. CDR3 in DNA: TGTGCCAGCAGGCCGACAGGGCCTGGGGCCAACGTCCTGACTTTC.

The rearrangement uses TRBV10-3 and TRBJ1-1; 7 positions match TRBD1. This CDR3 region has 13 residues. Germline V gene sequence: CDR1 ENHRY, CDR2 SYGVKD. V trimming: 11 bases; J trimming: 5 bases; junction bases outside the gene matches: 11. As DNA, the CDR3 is TGTGCCGCGGGGTCTCCAGGGGGAACTGAAGCTTTCTTT. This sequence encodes CAAGSPGGTEAFF.

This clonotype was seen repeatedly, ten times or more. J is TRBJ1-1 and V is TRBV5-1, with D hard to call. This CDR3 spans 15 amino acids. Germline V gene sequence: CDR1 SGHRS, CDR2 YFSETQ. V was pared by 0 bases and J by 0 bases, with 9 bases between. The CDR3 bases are TGCGCCAGCAGCTTGGAAGGCAGGCTGAACACTGAAGCTTTCTTT. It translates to CASSLEGRLNTEAFF.

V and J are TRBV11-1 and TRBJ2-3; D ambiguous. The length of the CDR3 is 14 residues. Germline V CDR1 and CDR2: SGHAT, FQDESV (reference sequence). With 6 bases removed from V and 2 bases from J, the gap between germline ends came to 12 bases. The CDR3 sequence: CASSQTRYTDTQYF. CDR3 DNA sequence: TGTGCCAGCAGTCAGACACGGTACACAGATACGCAGTATTTT.

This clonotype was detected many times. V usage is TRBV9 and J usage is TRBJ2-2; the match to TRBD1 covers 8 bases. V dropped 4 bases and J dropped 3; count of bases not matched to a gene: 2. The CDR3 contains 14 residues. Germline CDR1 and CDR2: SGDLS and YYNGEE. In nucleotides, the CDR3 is TGTGCCAGCAGCCTGGGACAGGACACCGGGGAGCTGTTTTTT. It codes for CASSLGQDTGELFF.

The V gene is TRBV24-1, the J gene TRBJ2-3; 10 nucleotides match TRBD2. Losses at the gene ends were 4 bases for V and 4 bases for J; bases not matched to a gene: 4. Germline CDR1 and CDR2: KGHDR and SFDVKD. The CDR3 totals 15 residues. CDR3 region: CATSELAGVADTQYF. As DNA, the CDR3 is TGTGCCACCAGTGAGCTAGCGGGAGTTGCAGATACGCAGTATTTT.

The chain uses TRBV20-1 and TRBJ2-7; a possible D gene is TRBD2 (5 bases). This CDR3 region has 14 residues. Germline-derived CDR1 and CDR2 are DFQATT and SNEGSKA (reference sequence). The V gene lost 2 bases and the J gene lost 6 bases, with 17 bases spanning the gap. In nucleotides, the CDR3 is TGCAGTGCTAGATCGAAGGCCGGGGTCAGCGAGCAGTACTTC. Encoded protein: CSARSKAGVSEQYF.

CDR3: CASSLDSTLYNEQFF. CDR3 coding DNA: TGTGCCAGCAGCCTGGACAGCACGCTCTACAATGAGCAGTTCTTC. This chain links TRBV9 with TRBJ2-1; the D gene is possibly TRBD1 (6 bases). CDR3 length equals 15 residues. The germline V gene encodes CDR1 SGDLS and CDR2 YYNGEE. Trimming stripped 4 bases from V and 3 bases from J, with 14 bases between.

Here the CDR3 reads CASSLTSASGANVLTF. In DNA, the CDR3 is TGTGCCAGCAGCTTAACGTCTGCCTCTGGGGCCAACGTCCTGACTTTC. The rearrangement joins TRBV7-3 to TRBJ2-6; D is uncertain. The CDR3 has 16 residues. Trimming left V 0 bases short and J 0 bases short, with 6 bases between. Germline V gene sequence: CDR1 SGHTA, CDR2 FQGTGA.

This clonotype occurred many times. The CDR3 region is CASSVQGVGYNEQFF. The CDR3 DNA follows: TGTGCCAGCAGTGTACAGGGAGTAGGGTACAATGAGCAGTTCTTC. The chain carries TRBV2 and TRBJ2-1, with D possibly TRBD1 on 6 matching bases. The CDR3 has 15 residues. V lost 4 bases, J lost 4 bases, and 14 bases lay in between. Germline CDR1 is SNHLY and CDR2 is FYNNEI.

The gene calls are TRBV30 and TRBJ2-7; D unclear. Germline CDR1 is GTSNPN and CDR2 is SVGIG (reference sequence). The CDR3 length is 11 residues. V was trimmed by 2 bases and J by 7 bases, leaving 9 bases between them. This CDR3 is CAWSLVQEQYF. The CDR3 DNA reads TGTGCCTGGAGTCTAGTTCAAGAGCAGTACTTC.

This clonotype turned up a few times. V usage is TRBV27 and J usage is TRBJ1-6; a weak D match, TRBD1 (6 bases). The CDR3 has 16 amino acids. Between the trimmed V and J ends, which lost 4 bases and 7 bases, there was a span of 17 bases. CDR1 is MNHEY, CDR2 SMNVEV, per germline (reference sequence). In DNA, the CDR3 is TGTGCCAGCAGTTATACCCTCACTCAGGGGAATTCACCCCTCCACTTT. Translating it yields CASSYTLTQGNSPLHF.

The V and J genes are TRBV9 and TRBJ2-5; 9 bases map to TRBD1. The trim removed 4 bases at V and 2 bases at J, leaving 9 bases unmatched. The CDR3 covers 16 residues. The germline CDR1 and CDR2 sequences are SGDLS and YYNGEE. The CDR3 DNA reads TGTGCCAGCAGCTCGACGGGACAGGGCTCTCAAGAGACCCAGTACTTC. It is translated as CASSSTGQGSQETQYF.

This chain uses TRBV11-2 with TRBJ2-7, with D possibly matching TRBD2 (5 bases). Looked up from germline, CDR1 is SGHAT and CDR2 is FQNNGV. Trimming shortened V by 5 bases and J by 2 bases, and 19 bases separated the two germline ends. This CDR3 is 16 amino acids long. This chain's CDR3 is CASSKGFLAETYEQYF. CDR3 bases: TGTGCCAGCAGCAAAGGGTTCCTAGCCGAAACCTACGAGCAGTACTTC.

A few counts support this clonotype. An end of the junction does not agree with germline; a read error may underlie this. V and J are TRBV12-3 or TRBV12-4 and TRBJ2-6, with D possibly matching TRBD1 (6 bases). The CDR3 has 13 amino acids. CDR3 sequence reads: CASSLMGANVLTF. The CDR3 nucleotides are TGTGCCAGCAGTTTAATGGGGGCCAACGTCCTGACCTTC.

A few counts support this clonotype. CDR3 bases: TGCAGCGTTGGGGAAATGAACACTGAAGCTTTCTTT. Protein sequence: CSVGEMNTEAFF. The chain couples TRBV29-1 to TRBJ1-1, with no clear D. The germline gives CDR1 SQVTM, CDR2 ANQGSEA. This CDR3 is 12 amino acids long. Trimming cost V 4 bases and J 0 bases, with 6 bases left between them.

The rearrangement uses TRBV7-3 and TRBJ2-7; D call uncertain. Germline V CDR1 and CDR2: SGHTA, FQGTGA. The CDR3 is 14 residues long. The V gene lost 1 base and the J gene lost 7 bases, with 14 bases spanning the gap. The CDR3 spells CASSLNVLVGEQYF. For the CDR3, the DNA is TGTGCCAGCAGCTTAAACGTCTTGGTTGGGGAGCAGTACTTC.

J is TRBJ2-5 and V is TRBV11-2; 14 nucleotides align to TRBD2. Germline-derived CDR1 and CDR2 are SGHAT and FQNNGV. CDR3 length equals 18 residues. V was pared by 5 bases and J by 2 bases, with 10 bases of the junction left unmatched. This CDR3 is CASSPRLAGGKIQETQYF. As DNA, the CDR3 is TGTGCCAGCAGCCCTCGACTAGCGGGGGGGAAAATTCAAGAGACCCAGTACTTC.

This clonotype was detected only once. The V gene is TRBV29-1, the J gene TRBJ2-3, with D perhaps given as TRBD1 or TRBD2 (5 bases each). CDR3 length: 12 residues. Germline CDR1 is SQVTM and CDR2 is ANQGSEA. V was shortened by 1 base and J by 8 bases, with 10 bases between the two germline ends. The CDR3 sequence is CSVEAGRVTQYF. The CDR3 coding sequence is TGCAGCGTTGAAGCGGGGCGGGTTACGCAGTATTTT.

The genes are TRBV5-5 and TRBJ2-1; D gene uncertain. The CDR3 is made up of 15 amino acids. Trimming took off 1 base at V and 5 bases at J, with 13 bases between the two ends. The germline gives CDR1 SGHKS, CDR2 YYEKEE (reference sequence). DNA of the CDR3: TGTGCCAGCAGCTTGTTGCTAGTAAGAGACAATGAGCAGTTCTTC. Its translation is CASSLLLVRDNEQFF. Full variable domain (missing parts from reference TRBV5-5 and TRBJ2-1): DAGVTQSPTHLIKTRGQQVTLRCSPISGHKSVSWYQQVLGQGPQFIFQYYEKEERGRGNFPDRFSARQFPNYSSELNVNALLLGDSALYLCASSLLLVRDNEQFFGPGTRLTVL.